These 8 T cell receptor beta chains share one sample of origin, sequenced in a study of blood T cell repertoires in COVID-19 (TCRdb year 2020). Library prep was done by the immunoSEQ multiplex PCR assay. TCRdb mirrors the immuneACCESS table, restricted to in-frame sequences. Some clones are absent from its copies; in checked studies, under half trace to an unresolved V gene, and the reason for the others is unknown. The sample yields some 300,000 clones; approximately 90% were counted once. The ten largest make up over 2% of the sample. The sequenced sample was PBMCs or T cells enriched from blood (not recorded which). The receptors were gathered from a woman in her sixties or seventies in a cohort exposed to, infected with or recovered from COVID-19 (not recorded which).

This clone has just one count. The CDR3 DNA is TGTGCCAGCTCACCAATCCAACAGTCGAACACTGAAGCTTTCTTT. Its protein product is CASSPIQQSNTEAFF. The chain recombines TRBV18 with TRBJ1-1; no clear D gene. There are 15 residues in the CDR3. CDR1 is KGHSH and CDR2 is LQKENI in the germline V gene. V was trimmed by 2 bases and J by 1 base, leaving 11 bases between them. The full variable domain, with the rest looked up from reference TRBV18 and TRBJ1-1, is NAGVMQNPRHLVRRRGQEARLRCSPMKGHSHVYWYRQLPEEGLKFMVYLQKENIIDESGMPKERFSAEFPKEGPSILRIQQVVRGDSAAYFCASSPIQQSNTEAFFGQGTRLTVV.

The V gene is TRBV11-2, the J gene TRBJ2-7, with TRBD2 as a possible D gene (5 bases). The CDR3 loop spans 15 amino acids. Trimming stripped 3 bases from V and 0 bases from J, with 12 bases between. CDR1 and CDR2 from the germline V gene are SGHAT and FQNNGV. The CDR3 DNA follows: TGTGCCAGCAGCTTCCTAGCTGGAAGCTCCTACGAGCAGTACTTC. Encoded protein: CASSFLAGSSYEQYF.

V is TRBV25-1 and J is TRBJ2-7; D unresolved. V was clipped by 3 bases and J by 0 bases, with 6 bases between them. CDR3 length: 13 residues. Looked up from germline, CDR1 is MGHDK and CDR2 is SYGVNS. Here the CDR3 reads CASSDFSSYEQYF. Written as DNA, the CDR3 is TGTGCCAGCAGTGACTTTAGCTCCTACGAGCAGTACTTC.

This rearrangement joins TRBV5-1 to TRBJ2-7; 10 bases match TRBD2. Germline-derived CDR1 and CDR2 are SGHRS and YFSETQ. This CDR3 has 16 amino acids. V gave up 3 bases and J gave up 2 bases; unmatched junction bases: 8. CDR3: CASSSKGTSVTYEQYF. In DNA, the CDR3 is TGCGCCAGCAGCTCCAAAGGGACTAGCGTAACCTACGAGCAGTACTTC.

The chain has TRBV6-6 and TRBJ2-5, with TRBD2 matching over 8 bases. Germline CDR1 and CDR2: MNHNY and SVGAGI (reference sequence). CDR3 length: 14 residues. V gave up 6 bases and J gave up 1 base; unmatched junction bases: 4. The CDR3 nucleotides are TGTGCCAGCAGCCGCGGGGGGTCCCAAGAGACCCAGTACTTC. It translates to CASSRGGSQETQYF.

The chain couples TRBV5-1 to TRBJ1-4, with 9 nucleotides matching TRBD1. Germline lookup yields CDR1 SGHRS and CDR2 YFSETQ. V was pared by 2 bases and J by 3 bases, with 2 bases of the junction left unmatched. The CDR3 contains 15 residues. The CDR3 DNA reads TGCGCCAGCAGCTTAACAGGGGGCCCTAATGAAAAACTGTTTTTT. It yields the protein CASSLTGGPNEKLFF.

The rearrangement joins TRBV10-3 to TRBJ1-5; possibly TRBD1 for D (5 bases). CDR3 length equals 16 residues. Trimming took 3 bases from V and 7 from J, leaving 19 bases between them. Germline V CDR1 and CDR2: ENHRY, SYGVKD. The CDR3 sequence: CAISDQRGGTGQPQHF. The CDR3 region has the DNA TGTGCCATCAGTGACCAACGGGGAGGGACGGGGCAGCCCCAGCATTTT.

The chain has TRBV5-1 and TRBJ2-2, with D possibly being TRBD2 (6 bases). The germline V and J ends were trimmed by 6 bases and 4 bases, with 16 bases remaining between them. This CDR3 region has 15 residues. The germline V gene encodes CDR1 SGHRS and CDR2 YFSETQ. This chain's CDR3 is CASTYSGPSTGELFF. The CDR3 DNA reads TGCGCCAGCACGTATAGCGGACCAAGCACCGGGGAGCTGTTTTTT. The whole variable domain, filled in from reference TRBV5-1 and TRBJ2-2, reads KAGVTQTPRYLIKTRGQQVTLSCSPISGHRSVSWYQQTPGQGLQFLFEYFSETQRNKGNFPGRFSGRQFSNSRSEMNVSTLELGDSALYLCASTYSGPSTGELFFGEGSRLTVL.